These T cell receptor beta chains were read from a single sample in a study of OX40 agonist ivuxolimab in advanced cancers. Assay used: immunoSEQ multiplex PCR; TCRdb lists only in-frame clones, some missing. The sample consists of under 70,000 clones, 80% to 90% of them appearing once. The specimen was CD4+ or CD8+ T cells sorted from blood, collected in a trial of the OX40 agonist ivuxolimab. Receptor source: an adult with an advanced solid tumor such as melanoma, head and neck, liver or kidney cancer. CDR3s include the opening cysteine and the closing phenylalanine or tryptophan. A D gene is named only where the DNA matches it firmly. Size is omitted from some rows. Given values are once, few, many or a class for expanded clones.

J	V	size	D	DNA	CDR3
TRBJ1-1	TRBV21-1	.	.	TGTGCCAGCAGCAAATTGCCCACGAGGTCGGACAGGGACGGAGGGACTGAAGCTTTCTTT	CASSKLPTRSDRDGGTEAFF
TRBJ1-1	TRBV28	.	.	TGTGCCAGCACTCTTACGGGCACTGAAGCTTTCTTT	CASTLTGTEAFF
TRBJ2-5	TRBV30	.	.	TGTGCCTGGAAGGGGACGGTCCAAGAGACCCAGTACTTC	CAWKGTVQETQYF
TRBJ1-3	TRBV5-5	.	.	TGTGCCAGCAGCTTGGACGGGATCTCTGGAAACACCATATATTTT	CASSLDGISGNTIYF
TRBJ1-5	TRBV2	once	.	TGTGCCAGCAGTGACAGTTATAGCAATCAGCCCCAGCATTTT	CASSDSYSNQPQHF
TRBJ2-5	TRBV11-2	.	TRBD2	TGTGCCAGCAGCCAACGACTAGCGGGGGGGCAGGAGACCCAGTACTTC	CASSQRLAGGQETQYF
TRBJ2-4	TRBV30	.	.	TGTGCCTGGAGTGTTGGGAGACGGATACTAGCCAAAAACATTCAGTACTTC	CAWSVGRRILAKNIQYF
TRBJ2-5	TRBV5-1	.	TRBD1	TGCGCCAGCAGCCCCTGGACAGGGGAGGAGACCCAGTACTTC	CASSPWTGEETQYF
TRBJ2-3	TRBV9	.	TRBD1	TGTGCCAGCAGCGTAGGGGGACAGGGGACAGATACGCAGTATTTT	CASSVGGQGTDTQYF
TRBJ1-3	TRBV7-3	.	.	TGTGCCAGCAGCCCGTCGTCTGGAAACACCATATATTTT	CASSPSSGNTIYF
TRBJ2-5	TRBV5-1	.	.	TGCGCCAGCAGACCTGACGGTAGCCAAGAGACCCAGTACTTC	CASRPDGSQETQYF
TRBJ2-7	TRBV25-1	.	TRBD2	TGTGCCAGCAGTGATGGACTAGCGGTATCCTACGAGCAGTACTTC	CASSDGLAVSYEQYF
TRBJ1-1	TRBV28	.	.	TGTGCCAGCAGTGCCGGCGCAGGGATTTCTGAAGCTTTCTTT	CASSAGAGISEAFF
TRBJ2-2	TRBV4-2	.	TRBD2	TGTGCCAGCAGCTACAAGAGCGGGGGGGCGGAGTCCGGGGAGCTGTTTTTT	CASSYKSGGAESGELFF
TRBJ2-1	TRBV5-1	.	.	TGCGCCAGCTCCCCGGGAGCGTCCTACAATGAGCAGTTCTTC	CASSPGASYNEQFF
TRBJ1-5	TRBV7-9	.	.	TGTGCCAGCAGCTTAGCAAACGGGCAGCCCCAGCATTTT	CASSLANGQPQHF
TRBJ2-7	TRBV6-5	.	TRBD1	TGTGCCAGCAGACAGGGACAGGGGATTTTCTACGAGCAGTACTTC	CASRQGQGIFYEQYF
TRBJ1-2	TRBV19	.	.	TGTGCCAGTAGTATAGATTTGGTTACAGGGATCTATGGCTACACCTTC	CASSIDLVTGIYGYTF
TRBJ1-1	TRBV19	.	.	TGTGCCAGTAGTGGACGGACAGCATATGAAGCTTTCTTT	CASSGRTAYEAFF
TRBJ1-5	TRBV2	.	.	TGTGCCAGCAGTGGGGCTGGGCTGAATCAGCCCCAGCATTTT	CASSGAGLNQPQHF
TRBJ2-5	TRBV5-1	.	.	TGCGCCAGCAGCCCCGGGACCGCCAGGAGGGAGCAAGAGACCCAGTACTTC	CASSPGTARREQETQYF
TRBJ1-2	TRBV6-1	.	.	TGTGCCAGCAGCCTCCCGATTTGGAGGAGGAGTGGCTACACCTTC	CASSLPIWRRSGYTF
TRBJ2-3	TRBV5-1	.	TRBD1	TGCGCCAGCAGCTTCGGACAGGGTACCCGGTACACAGATACGCAGTATTTT	CASSFGQGTRYTDTQYF
TRBJ1-2	TRBV30	.	TRBD1	TGTGCCTGGAGTCCCCAGGGGGCTATTGGCTACACCTTC	CAWSPQGAIGYTF
TRBJ2-7	TRBV5-1	.	TRBD1	TGCGCCAGCAGCTTGGGACAGGGGATAGGGTCCTACGAGCAGTACTTC	CASSLGQGIGSYEQYF
TRBJ2-5	TRBV2	once	.	TGTGCCAGCAATTTACAAGAGACCCAGTACTTC	CASNLQETQYF
TRBJ1-4	TRBV19	.	.	TGTGCCAGTAGTTCCGCAGGGAAAGCTGAACTGTTTTTT	CASSSAGKAELFF
TRBJ1-1	TRBV29-1	.	.	TGCAGCGCCTCCTCTAGCCCTGGGGGGACTGAAGCTTTCTTT	CSASSSPGGTEAFF
TRBJ1-2	TRBV5-8	.	.	TGTGCCAGCAGCCCGCCCGGCCGAACTAACTATGGCTACACCTTC	CASSPPGRTNYGYTF
TRBJ2-1	TRBV6-6	once	.	TGTGCCAGCAGTTACGGTAACAATGAGCAGTTCTTC	CASSYGNNEQFF
TRBJ2-6	TRBV19	once	.	TGTGCCAGTAGTACCCATTCAGGCGGCAGTCTCTCTGGGGCCAACGTCCTGACTTTC	CASSTHSGGSLSGANVLTF
TRBJ2-2	TRBV27	.	.	TGTGCCAGCAGTTCACGGGGCTTCGGGGAGCTGTTTTTT	CASSSRGFGELFF
TRBJ2-3	TRBV30	.	TRBD2	TGTGCCTCCAACTCGGGGGGGATGGGGAATACGCAGTATTTT	CASNSGGMGNTQYF
TRBJ1-1	TRBV4-1	.	.	TGCGCCAGCAGCCAAATCCCCACCGACAGAAGCAGAGCTTTCTTT	CASSQIPTDRSRAFF
TRBJ2-3	TRBV30	.	.	TGTGCCTGGAGGGGGGGCACAGATACGCAGTATTTT	CAWRGGTDTQYF
TRBJ1-2	TRBV2	.	TRBD1	TGTGCCAGCAGCGACAGGGGGCATGGCTATGGCTACACCTTC	CASSDRGHGYGYTF
TRBJ2-7	TRBV7-3	.	.	TGTGCCAGCAGCTTAAGCGAGGGGATGCCCTACGAGCAGTACTTC	CASSLSEGMPYEQYF
TRBJ1-4	TRBV29-1	.	.	TGCAGCGTTGAATCCCTGGGGGAAAAACTGTTTTTT	CSVESLGEKLFF
TRBJ1-1	TRBV7-3	.	.	TGTGCCGCCCCCGCAGGGCACTCGAACACTGAAGCTTTCTTT	CAAPAGHSNTEAFF
TRBJ2-2	TRBV9	.	.	TGTGCCAGCAGCGTAGGAGCAGGGTCGACCGGGGAGCTGTTTTTT	CASSVGAGSTGELFF
TRBJ1-3	TRBV7-9	.	.	TGTGCCAGCAGCTTAGAATTTATATCCTCTGGAAACACCATATATTTT	CASSLEFISSGNTIYF
TRBJ2-1	TRBV19	once	.	TGTGCCAGTAGTCGCCAGAGTTCCGTGAGTGAGCAGTTCTTC	CASSRQSSVSEQFF
TRBJ1-2	TRBV2	few	TRBD1	TGTGCCAGCAGTCCCCGGACAGGGGGGCTTGGCTACACCTTC	CASSPRTGGLGYTF
TRBJ2-6	TRBV27	medium-sized	.	TGTGCCAGCAGTGGGTCGGCTGGGGCCAACGTCCTGACTTTC	CASSGSAGANVLTF
TRBJ2-7	TRBV7-9	.	.	TGTGCCAGCAGCCTGGGGAGGCAATCCTACGAGCAGTACTTC	CASSLGRQSYEQYF
TRBJ2-1	TRBV10-3	.	TRBD2	TGTGCCATCAGTAGTAGCGGGGGGGCAGGTAATGAGCAGTTCTTC	CAISSSGGAGNEQFF
TRBJ2-4	TRBV7-9	.	.	TGTGCCAGCAGCGAACGGGGGATTGCCAAAAACATTCAGTACTTC	CASSERGIAKNIQYF
TRBJ2-5	TRBV6-1	.	TRBD2	TGTGCCAGCAGTGTCCGGAGAGCGGGGGGGGCGTCAGAGACCCAGTACTTC	CASSVRRAGGASETQYF
TRBJ1-6	TRBV5-1	.	TRBD1	TGCGCCAGCAGCTCGACAGGGTCGGTTTCACCCCTCCACTTT	CASSSTGSVSPLHF
TRBJ2-7	TRBV18	.	TRBD1	TGTGCCAGCTCACCACCGACAGGGGGTTCGGGCTACGAGCAGTACTTC	CASSPPTGGSGYEQYF
TRBJ1-5	TRBV5-8	.	TRBD1	TGTGCCAGCAGCTTTGGACAGGGGGCGCGACAGCCCCAGCATTTT	CASSFGQGARQPQHF
TRBJ2-5	TRBV18	.	.	TGTGCCAGCTCGCCACAGGGAGGGCGGGAGACCCAGTACTTC	CASSPQGGRETQYF
TRBJ1-2	TRBV9	.	TRBD1	TGTGCCAGCAGCTCATCTCAGGGGGCAGGTGGCTACACCTTC	CASSSSQGAGGYTF